A single sample is the source of the 31 T cell receptor beta chains below, sequenced in a study of OX40 agonist ivuxolimab in advanced cancers. Clones were read by immunoSEQ multiplex PCR, and TCRdb kept only the in-frame ones, dropping some. The sample gives about 76,000 clones, around four fifths of which show up once; 1.5% to 2% is in the top ten. This specimen consisted of CD4+ or CD8+ T cells sorted from blood, obtained in a trial of the OX40 agonist ivuxolimab. The receptors stem from an adult with an advanced solid tumor such as melanoma, head and neck, liver or kidney cancer.

The table lists this clone with a count of one. The chain links TRBV7-9 to TRBJ1-2; a possible D gene is TRBD1 (6 bases). This CDR3 comprises 14 residues. Germline V CDR1 and CDR2: SEHNR, FQNEAQ (reference sequence). The V end was cut by 1 base, the J end by 7 bases, with 13 bases between. CDR3 loop: CASSLDRGTAGYTF. In DNA form, the CDR3 reads TGTGCCAGCAGCTTAGATAGGGGGACGGCTGGCTACACCTTC. Supplemented by reference TRBV7-9 and TRBJ1-2, the full variable domain reads DTGVSQNPRHKITKRGQNVTFRCDPISEHNRLYWYRQTLGQGPEFLTYFQNEAQLEKSRLLSDRFSAERPKGSFSTLEIQRTEQGDSAMYLCASSLDRGTAGYTFGSGTRLTVV.

This clone occurred a few times. The chain uses TRBV12-5 and TRBJ2-1; 8 nucleotides match TRBD2. Germline V gives CDR1 LGHNT, CDR2 FRNRAP. The junction had 3 bases not matched to a gene; V was cut back by 3 bases and J by 8 bases. The CDR3 covers 13 residues. The CDR3 region has the DNA TGTGCTAGTGGTTTATCGGGGGGGGATGAGCAGTTCTTC. Amino acids: CASGLSGGDEQFF.

The chain is built from TRBV29-1 and TRBJ2-7; 8 bases match TRBD1. The ends lost 1 base at V and 8 bases at J; junction bases unmatched: 13. The CDR3 contains 15 residues. Germline V gene data show CDR1 as SQVTM and CDR2 as ANQGSEA. The CDR3 region is CSVEGTGRQVVQQYF. DNA for the CDR3: TGCAGCGTTGAAGGGACAGGGAGACAGGTCGTTCAGCAGTACTTC.

The chain is built from TRBV9 and TRBJ2-3, with 8 bases that match TRBD2. V shed 0 bases, J shed 6 bases, and the junction held 6 bases outside the gene matches. The V gene's germline CDR1 is SGDLS and CDR2 YYNGEE. The CDR3 extends over 15 amino acids. In nucleotides, the CDR3 is TGTGCCAGCAGCGTAGCGGGAGGGCTGGGGGATACGCAGTATTTT. Translation: CASSVAGGLGDTQYF.

Points on this clone: The junction does not match germline at one end; this may be a read error. CDR3 nucleotides: TGTGCCAGCAGTGTATGGGGACAGAACAATGAGCAGTTCTTC. Amino acids: CASSVWGQNNEQFF. The V and J genes are TRBV28 and TRBJ2-1; 7 positions match TRBD1. This CDR3 contains 14 residues. Germline V gene sequence: CDR1 MDHEN, CDR2 SYDVKM.

J is TRBJ2-5 and V is TRBV5-1; TRBD2 matches at 13 bases. Germline trimming cut 3 bases from V and 5 bases from J; bases unmatched to any gene: 4. The CDR3 has 15 amino acids. Germline V gives CDR1 SGHRS, CDR2 YFSETQ. CDR3 region: CASSYTSGREETQYF. Here the CDR3 DNA reads TGCGCCAGCAGCTACACTAGCGGGAGGGAGGAGACCCAGTACTTC.

The genes are TRBV2 and TRBJ1-1; the D is unclear. Between the trimmed V and J ends, which lost 8 bases and 1 base, there was a span of 11 bases. There are 13 residues in the CDR3. The germline gives CDR1 SNHLY, CDR2 FYNNEI. The CDR3 coding sequence is TGTGCCAGCCTCATTGATACGAACACTGAAGCTTTCTTT. This encodes CASLIDTNTEAFF.

This rearrangement joins TRBV28 to TRBJ1-4, with unresolved D. V was shortened by 6 bases and J by 6 bases, with 8 bases between the two germline ends. The V gene's germline CDR1 is MDHEN and CDR2 SYDVKM. The CDR3 is 12 residues long. DNA for the CDR3: TGTGCCAGCAGCGTCCTAGATGAAAAACTGTTTTTT. As protein: CASSVLDEKLFF.

The V call is TRBV10-3, the J call TRBJ2-5; D remains unclear. The V gene lost 4 bases and the J gene lost 2 bases, with 11 bases spanning the gap. The CDR3 has 14 residues. From germline, CDR1 is ENHRY and CDR2 SYGVKD. The chain's CDR3 is CAISVVLGQETQYF. The CDR3 DNA sequence: TGTGCCATCAGTGTCGTGTTGGGGCAAGAGACCCAGTACTTC.

The chain employs TRBV25-1 and TRBJ2-5; no clear D. In germline, CDR1 is MGHDK, CDR2 SYGVNS. V was cut by 5 bases and J by 7 bases, with 17 bases left in between. The CDR3 runs to 14 residues. The CDR3 DNA reads as TGTGCCAGCAGTAACACCGGTCAAGAAGGGACCCAGTACTTC. Protein product: CASSNTGQEGTQYF.

The chain recombines TRBV7-9 with TRBJ2-2; D gene ambiguous. The CDR3 spans 14 residues. With 2 bases removed from V and 3 bases from J, the gap between germline ends came to 7 bases. Germline CDR1 is SEHNR and CDR2 is FQNEAQ (reference sequence). DNA for the CDR3: TGTGCCAGCAGCTTAATTCGGTACACCGGGGAGCTGTTTTTT. Protein: CASSLIRYTGELFF.

The chain joins TRBV23-1 to TRBJ2-1; D is possibly TRBD1 (6 bases). TRBV23-1 falls under the ORF class, with uncertain function. Trimming cost V 4 bases and J 10 bases, with 14 bases left between them. This CDR3 has 13 amino acids. CDR3 DNA: TGCGCCAGCAGTCGACCCCGTGGGACAGAGCAGTTCTTC. Its protein is CASSRPRGTEQFF.

The chain employs TRBV5-4 and TRBJ2-3, with D possibly matching TRBD2 (5 bases). The CDR3 has 16 residues. Trimming took off 4 bases at V and 0 bases at J, with 15 bases between the two ends. The germline V gene encodes CDR1 SGHNT and CDR2 YYREEE (reference sequence). The CDR3 here is CASSPRLGGSTDTQYF. CDR3 bases: TGTGCCAGCAGCCCCAGGTTGGGCGGGAGCACAGATACGCAGTATTTT.

The CDR3 nucleotides are TGTGCCAGCAGCTTAAACCCAACCGGGGAGCTGTTTTTT. Amino acid sequence: CASSLNPTGELFF. J is TRBJ2-2 and V is TRBV7-9; the D is unclear. CDR3 length equals 13 residues. CDR1 and CDR2 (germline): SEHNR, FQNEAQ (reference sequence). Between the trimmed V and J ends, which lost 2 bases and 5 bases, there was a span of 6 bases. Drawing the rest from reference TRBV7-9 and TRBJ2-2, the complete variable domain is DTGVSQNPRHKITKRGQNVTFRCDPISEHNRLYWYRQTLGQGPEFLTYFQNEAQLEKSRLLSDRFSAERPKGSFSTLEIQRTEQGDSAMYLCASSLNPTGELFFGEGSRLTVL.

Notes on this clone: At one boundary the junction diverges from the germline segment, which might be a read error. J is TRBJ1-3 and V is TRBV2, with TRBD1 identical over 7 bases. The germline gives CDR1 SNHLY, CDR2 FYNNEI. The CDR3 loop spans 15 amino acids. For the CDR3, the DNA is TGTGCCAGCAGGACAGGGATTCTCTCTGGAAACACCACATATTTT. As protein: CASRTGILSGNTTYF.

The chain uses TRBV19 and TRBJ2-4, with a possible D match to TRBD1 (6 bases). Trimming removed 3 bases from V and 7 bases from J, with 19 bases in between. Germline V lookup: CDR1 LNHDA, CDR2 SQIVND (reference sequence). The CDR3 totals 16 residues. The CDR3 loop reads CASSIRAGEYRNIQYF. The DNA for the CDR3 is TGTGCCAGTAGTATCCGGGCAGGGGAGTATAGGAACATTCAGTACTTC.

V is TRBV18 and J is TRBJ2-1; D is unclear. Germline V gene lookup returns CDR1 KGHSH and CDR2 LQKENI. The length of the CDR3 is 12 residues. The V gene lost 2 bases and the J gene lost 7 bases, with 6 bases spanning the gap. CDR3 nucleotides: TGTGCCAGCTCACCAGGCAGGAATGAGCAGTTCTTC. Its translation is CASSPGRNEQFF. Full variable domain (remainder filled in from reference TRBV18 and TRBJ2-1): NAGVMQNPRHLVRRRGQEARLRCSPMKGHSHVYWYRQLPEEGLKFMVYLQKENIIDESGMPKERFSAEFPKEGPSILRIQQVVRGDSAAYFCASSPGRNEQFFGPGTRLTVL.

The chain is built from TRBV11-3 and TRBJ2-3; D not certain. Germline V gene data show CDR1 as SGHNT and CDR2 as YENEEA. The CDR3 covers 14 residues. V was pared by 1 base and J by 1 base, with 6 bases between. This CDR3 is CASSLAAGTDTQYF. DNA of the CDR3: TGTGCCAGCAGCTTAGCCGCGGGCACAGATACGCAGTATTTT.

This chain connects TRBV7-2 to TRBJ2-7; TRBD1 might be the D (5 bases). Trimming took off 3 bases at V and 5 bases at J, with 11 bases between the two ends. The CDR3 totals 13 residues. Looked up from germline, CDR1 is SGHTA and CDR2 is FQGNSA. The chain's CDR3 is CASSLGRVNEQYF. CDR3 bases: TGTGCCAGCAGCTTGGGCAGGGTCAACGAGCAGTACTTC.

J is TRBJ2-7 and V is TRBV27; 7 bases match TRBD2. V shed 5 bases and J 6 bases; nucleotides not matched to a gene: 10. The V gene's germline CDR1 is MNHEY and CDR2 SMNVEV (reference sequence). CDR3 length: 14 amino acids. This CDR3 reads CASSRRESRREQYF. The CDR3 region has the DNA TGTGCCAGCAGTAGGCGGGAGAGTCGTCGCGAGCAGTACTTC.

The genes are TRBV19 and TRBJ1-1, with a tentative D call TRBD1 (5 bases). V was trimmed by 6 bases and J by 3 bases, leaving 20 bases between them. The length of the CDR3 is 16 residues. CDR1 and CDR2 (germline): LNHDA, SQIVND (reference sequence). The chain's CDR3 is CASRRGRKTAYTEAFF. CDR3 sequence (DNA): TGTGCCAGTAGGAGGGGCCGTAAGACAGCCTACACTGAAGCTTTCTTT.

The chain recombines TRBV28 with TRBJ2-6; D call uncertain. Trimming stripped 6 bases from V and 3 bases from J, with 6 bases between. From germline, CDR1 is MDHEN and CDR2 SYDVKM. The CDR3 has 13 residues. CDR3 bases: TGTGCCAGCAGAATCCATGGGGCCAACGTCCTGACTTTC. This sequence encodes CASRIHGANVLTF.

The chain joins TRBV6-1 to TRBJ1-1, with TRBD1 identical over 8 bases. Germline values: CDR1 MNHNS, CDR2 SASEGT. V trimming: 3 bases; J trimming: 1 base; junction bases outside the gene matches: 7. The CDR3 sequence is 16 residues long. The CDR3: CASSDTGTGGNTEAFF. The CDR3 DNA follows: TGTGCCAGCAGTGACACAGGAACAGGGGGGAACACTGAAGCTTTCTTT.

The chain has TRBV10-3 and TRBJ2-1, with a weak D call TRBD1 (5 bases). The V end lost 10 bases, the J end lost 9 bases, and 19 bases lay between the germline ends. From germline, CDR1 is ENHRY and CDR2 SYGVKD. The CDR3 runs to 13 residues. DNA of the CDR3: TGTGCCACCACCCTAAACCAGGGTAGTGAGCAGTTCTTC. It specifies CATTLNQGSEQFF.

V is TRBV27 and J is TRBJ2-4, with TRBD1 matching 9 bases. After removal of 5 bases from V and 7 bases from J, the junction contained 3 bases not matched to a gene. The CDR3 has 13 amino acids. In germline, CDR1 is MNHEY, CDR2 SMNVEV (reference sequence). In nucleotides, the CDR3 is TGTGCCAGCAGTCGGACAGGGGAGAACATTCAGTACTTC. Amino acid sequence: CASSRTGENIQYF.

J is TRBJ2-3 and V is TRBV6-1; D not resolved. This CDR3 is 11 amino acids long. Trimming removed 5 bases from V and 3 bases from J, with 3 bases in between. CDR1 and CDR2 from the germline V gene are MNHNS and SASEGT. The CDR3 loop reads CASSLTDTQYF. The CDR3 bases are TGTGCCAGCAGTCTGACAGATACGCAGTATTTT.

The V and J genes are TRBV5-4 and TRBJ2-2, with 9 bases matching TRBD1. With 4 bases clipped from V and 7 bases from J, the junction kept 5 bases outside the gene matches. Germline CDR1 reads SGHNT; CDR2 reads YYREEE (reference sequence). The CDR3 extends over 14 amino acids. Here the CDR3 reads CASSTGQGDGELFF. The CDR3 DNA reads TGTGCCAGCAGCACGGGACAGGGAGACGGGGAGCTGTTTTTT.

This rearrangement joins TRBV6-4 to TRBJ2-3; TRBD2 might be the D (5 bases). V was cut by 4 bases and J by 3 bases, with 11 bases left in between. CDR1 is MRHNA, CDR2 SNTAGT, per germline. The length of the CDR3 is 14 residues. This chain's CDR3 is CASSASLSTDTQYF. CDR3 in DNA: TGTGCCAGCAGTGCTAGCCTATCTACAGATACGCAGTATTTT.

The J gene is TRBJ2-5, the V gene TRBV5-1; no clear D gene. Germline values: CDR1 SGHRS, CDR2 YFSETQ. V lost 3 bases, J lost 0 bases, and 9 bases lay in between. This CDR3 has 14 residues. The CDR3 DNA sequence: TGCGCCAGCAGCTGGGATAAGTACCAAGAGACCCAGTACTTC. Its translation is CASSWDKYQETQYF.

CDR3 loop: CASSVRLALNTGELFF. The CDR3 bases are TGTGCCAGCAGTGTTCGACTAGCGTTAAACACCGGGGAGCTGTTTTTT. The J gene is TRBJ2-2, the V gene TRBV6-1; 8 nucleotides agree with TRBD2. Germline CDR1 MNHNS, CDR2 SASEGT. The CDR3 spans 16 residues. V dropped 4 bases and J dropped 2; count of bases not matched to a gene: 6.

In DNA form, the CDR3 reads TGTGCCAGCAGCTTTCAGGGTTTGGGCGATACGCAGTATTTT. It encodes CASSFQGLGDTQYF. The V gene is TRBV5-8, the J gene TRBJ2-3; D perhaps matches TRBD1 (5 bases). This CDR3 is 14 amino acids long. The V and J ends lost 2 bases and 6 bases respectively, with 13 bases between them. Germline-derived CDR1 and CDR2 are SGHTS and YDEGEE.